These T cell receptor beta chains were read from a single sample in a study of T cell responses to AZD1222 COVID-19 vaccine. Profiling relied on immunoSEQ multiplex PCR, and the TCRdb table lists in-frame clones only, not all of them. The sample shows roughly 76,000 clones, roughly 89% of them seen only once. The specimen was peripheral blood, collected on day 0 of AZD1222 vaccination. Every receptor here comes from an adult in good health. The CDR3 runs from the conserved cysteine through the conserved F or W. D genes are given only for firm matches. Only part of the rows carry a size: once, few, many, or a class if the clone is expanded.

TRBJ1-1	-	-	TRBV28	CASGRVETEAFF	TGTGCCAGCGGCAGGGTTGAAACTGAAGCTTTCTTT
TRBJ2-1	-	TRBD2	TRBV9	CASSVGRGLVRNEQFF	TGTGCCAGCAGCGTAGGAAGGGGACTAGTTCGCAATGAGCAGTTCTTC
TRBJ1-1	-	-	TRBV25-1	CASSDWTATEAFF	TGTGCCAGCAGTGATTGGACAGCCACTGAAGCTTTCTTT
TRBJ2-7	-	-	TRBV7-9	CASSEQGYEQYF	TGTGCCAGCAGCGAACAGGGCTACGAGCAGTACTTC
TRBJ1-1	-	TRBD1	TRBV30	CAWSVLGQYTEAFF	TGTGCCTGGAGTGTACTGGGACAGTACACTGAAGCTTTCTTT
TRBJ2-7	-	-	TRBV7-9	CASSQLSTQQYF	TGTGCCAGCAGCCAGTTATCTACCCAGCAGTACTTC
TRBJ1-5	once	-	TRBV19	CASSIGHSNQPQHF	TGTGCCAGTAGTATAGGTCACAGCAATCAGCCCCAGCATTTT
TRBJ1-2	-	TRBD1	TRBV7-2	CASSSRIGGTSGYTF	TGTGCCAGCAGCTCCCGGATAGGGGGCACCTCTGGCTACACCTTC
TRBJ2-7	-	TRBD2	TRBV11-2	CASSSLRLAGGSEQYF	TGTGCCAGCAGCTCACTGCGACTAGCGGGAGGGTCCGAGCAGTACTTC
TRBJ2-6	-	-	TRBV24-1	CATSDPTPDSSGANVLTF	TGTGCCACCAGTGACCCAACCCCTGACAGCTCTGGGGCCAACGTCCTGACTTTC
TRBJ1-5	-	-	TRBV7-2	CASSLGGYQPQHF	TGTGCCAGCAGCTTAGGAGGGTACCAGCCCCAGCATTTT
TRBJ2-1	-	TRBD1	TRBV30	CAWSSNRGSYNEQFF	TGTGCCTGGTCCTCGAACAGGGGATCCTACAATGAGCAGTTCTTC
TRBJ2-2	-	-	TRBV7-2	CASSLAGGTNTGELFF	TGTGCCAGCAGCTTAGCGGGGGGAACGAACACCGGGGAGCTGTTTTTT
TRBJ1-4	-	TRBD1	TRBV28	CASSLPQGAVNEKLFF	TGTGCCAGCAGTTTACCCCAGGGGGCTGTTAATGAAAAACTGTTTTTT
TRBJ1-4	-	TRBD1	TRBV11-2	CASSPGTGHEKLFF	TGTGCCAGCAGCCCGGGGACAGGCCATGAAAAACTGTTTTTT
TRBJ1-5	-	-	TRBV11-2	CASSLDRENNQPQHF	TGTGCCAGCAGCTTAGATCGGGAGAACAATCAGCCCCAGCATTTT
TRBJ2-3	-	TRBD1	TRBV5-8	CASSWADRGRADTQYF	TGTGCCAGCAGCTGGGCGGACAGGGGGCGCGCAGATACGCAGTATTTT
TRBJ1-2	medium-sized	-	TRBV27	CATPPGSLFGYTF	TGTGCCACCCCCCCGGGTTCCCTCTTTGGCTACACCTTC
TRBJ1-5	-	TRBD1	TRBV30	CAWSLNRGSNQPQHF	TGTGCCTGGAGTCTAAACAGGGGTAGCAATCAGCCCCAGCATTTT
TRBJ2-1	-	-	TRBV2	CASRGGTSYNEQFF	TGTGCCAGCAGAGGGGGTACCTCCTACAATGAGCAGTTCTTC
TRBJ2-1	-	-	TRBV7-2	CASSLGGEQFF	TGTGCCAGCAGCTTAGGCGGTGAGCAGTTCTTC
TRBJ1-2	-	TRBD1	TRBV10-3	CAMGTGGYGYTF	TGTGCCATGGGGACAGGGGGCTATGGCTACACCTTC
TRBJ1-5	-	-	TRBV9	CASSRDNNQPQHF	TGTGCCAGCAGCCGGGACAACAATCAGCCCCAGCATTTT
TRBJ1-2	-	-	TRBV6-5	CASRGGNAGYTF	TGTGCCAGCAGGGGCGGGAATGCTGGCTACACCTTC
TRBJ1-1	-	-	TRBV7-2	CASSFDPTSGAFF	TGTGCCAGCAGCTTCGACCCGACCAGCGGAGCTTTCTTT
TRBJ1-6	-	TRBD1	TRBV30	CAWRPRQGNSPLHF	TGTGCCTGGAGGCCCCGACAGGGAAATTCACCCCTCCACTTT
TRBJ2-7	few	TRBD2	TRBV9	CASSPMGGISYEQYF	TGTGCCAGCAGCCCAATGGGGGGGATCTCCTACGAGCAGTACTTC
TRBJ1-2	-	-	TRBV5-6	CASRRDYGYTF	TGTGCCAGTAGAAGGGACTATGGCTACACCTTC
TRBJ1-1	-	-	TRBV18	CASSPRLGMNTEAFF	TGTGCCAGCTCACCACGTTTAGGGATGAACACTGAAGCTTTCTTT
TRBJ2-2	-	-	TRBV18	CASSLDRNTGELFF	TGTGCCAGCTCACTTGACAGGAACACCGGGGAGCTGTTTTTT
TRBJ1-1	-	-	TRBV9	CASSTTGNTEAFF	TGTGCCAGCAGCACGACAGGGAACACTGAAGCTTTCTTT
TRBJ1-2	-	-	TRBV10-3	CAISESAEGTAFGYTF	TGTGCCATCAGTGAGTCCGCCGAAGGGACCGCTTTCGGCTACACCTTC
TRBJ2-5	-	-	TRBV12-3/TRBV12-4	CASRGGSWETQYF	TGTGCCAGCAGAGGAGGGTCGTGGGAGACCCAGTACTTC
TRBJ2-1	once	-	TRBV5-1	CASSLVPESSYNEQFF	TGCGCCAGCAGCTTAGTGCCAGAAAGCTCCTACAATGAGCAGTTCTTC
TRBJ1-1	-	-	TRBV9	CASSVVFAGNTEAFF	TGTGCCAGCAGCGTAGTCTTTGCAGGGAACACTGAAGCTTTCTTT
TRBJ2-3	-	TRBD2	TRBV30	CAWSVRGLAGRDTQYF	TGTGCCTGGAGTGTACGGGGACTAGCGGGCAGAGATACGCAGTATTTT
TRBJ1-2	-	-	TRBV5-1	CASSLDDTYGYTF	TGCGCCAGCAGCTTGGACGACACCTATGGCTACACCTTC
TRBJ2-1	-	TRBD2	TRBV7-8	CASSGRAGGPYNEQFF	TGTGCCAGCAGCGGACGAGCGGGAGGGCCGTACAATGAGCAGTTCTTC
TRBJ2-7	-	TRBD1	TRBV29-1	CSVGQGNYEQYF	TGCAGCGTCGGACAGGGAAACTACGAGCAGTACTTC
TRBJ2-1	-	TRBD2	TRBV7-8	CASSLGLAGAGEQFF	TGTGCCAGCAGCTTAGGGCTAGCGGGAGCTGGTGAGCAGTTCTTC
TRBJ2-2	-	TRBD2	TRBV11-2	CASSLSGTDTGELFF	TGTGCCAGCAGCTTAAGCGGGACGGACACCGGGGAGCTGTTTTTT
TRBJ2-3	-	-	TRBV11-3	CASSPARSTDTQYF	TGTGCCAGCAGCCCGGCCAGAAGCACAGATACGCAGTATTTT
TRBJ1-1	-	-	TRBV30	CAWSSPQGAFF	TGTGCCTGGAGTTCTCCCCAAGGGGCTTTCTTT
TRBJ2-7	-	-	TRBV7-2	CASTSGHVYEQYF	TGTGCCAGCACCTCCGGACATGTCTACGAGCAGTACTTC
TRBJ1-5	-	-	TRBV19	CASSQVALSNQPQHF	TGTGCCAGTAGTCAGGTGGCCCTTAGCAATCAGCCCCAGCATTTT
TRBJ2-7	-	TRBD1	TRBV4-2	CASSQEGQGYEQYF	TGTGCCAGCAGCCAAGAGGGACAGGGGTACGAGCAGTACTTC
TRBJ2-5	-	TRBD2	TRBV2	CASSTGLAGGQETQYF	TGTGCCAGCAGTACGGGACTAGCGGGAGGGCAAGAGACCCAGTACTTC
TRBJ2-3	-	-	TRBV7-3	CASSLMGGHTDTQYF	TGTGCCAGCAGCTTAATGGGCGGCCACACAGATACGCAGTATTTT
TRBJ1-2	-	TRBD1	TRBV6-5	CASSLSTGGAYGYTF	TGTGCCAGCAGTCTATCGACAGGGGGCGCCTATGGCTACACCTTC
TRBJ2-3	-	-	TRBV7-2	CASSFGGTLGADTQYF	TGTGCCAGCAGCTTCGGTGGGACCCTCGGCGCAGATACGCAGTATTTT
TRBJ1-5	few	TRBD1	TRBV3-1/TRBV3-2	CASSQDGTGGQPQHF	TGTGCCAGCAGCCAAGACGGGACAGGGGGACAGCCCCAGCATTTT
TRBJ1-5	once	-	TRBV6-6	CASIRKEGGGQPQHF	TGTGCCAGCATAAGAAAAGAGGGCGGCGGCCAGCCCCAGCATTTT
TRBJ1-6	-	-	TRBV7-8	CASSFREGLNSPLHF	TGTGCCAGCAGCTTTAGGGAGGGCTTAAATTCACCCCTCCACTTT
TRBJ2-3	-	TRBD1	TRBV29-1	CSVEGAGGYTDTQYF	TGCAGCGTTGAAGGGGCAGGGGGCTACACAGATACGCAGTATTTT
TRBJ1-1	-	-	TRBV7-3	CASSSGPNTEAFF	TGTGCCAGCAGCTCCGGACCGAACACTGAAGCTTTCTTT
TRBJ2-4	few	TRBD2	TRBV7-2	CASSFAGGNIQYF	TGTGCCAGCAGCTTCGCGGGGGGGAACATTCAGTACTTC
TRBJ2-7	few	-	TRBV6-5	CASSSGGVREQYF	TGTGCCAGCAGTAGCGGTGGGGTGAGGGAGCAGTACTTC
TRBJ1-4	-	-	TRBV4-3	CASSQEEVRSNEKLFF	TGCGCCAGCAGCCAAGAAGAGGTTAGGTCCAATGAAAAACTGTTTTTT